The 25 T cell receptor beta chains below come from one sample, sequenced in a study of technical replicates of blood from several donors. Profiled with immunoSEQ multiplex PCR; TCRdb holds only in-frame clones, not every one. Here the sample spans about 70,000 clones, about nine tenths being singletons. Material for sequencing was T cells isolated from PBMCs. The receptor source for this set is a human donor in good health.

The rearrangement uses TRBV29-1 and TRBJ2-1; 15 bases align to TRBD2. The V gene's germline CDR1 is SQVTM and CDR2 ANQGSEA. With 7 bases clipped from V and 2 bases from J, the junction kept 6 bases outside the gene matches. The CDR3 spans 16 residues. The CDR3 coding sequence is TGCAGCGCCACGGGACTAGCGGGGGGAACCTACAATGAGCAGTTCTTC. Amino acids: CSATGLAGGTYNEQFF.

The chain employs TRBV7-2 and TRBJ2-7; D is uncertain. V lost 3 bases to trimming and J lost 3 bases, with 18 bases between them. CDR1 and CDR2 (germline): SGHTA, FQGNSA. This CDR3 has 16 amino acids. In DNA form, the CDR3 reads TGTGCCAGCAGCTTTCCCCGACATTCCACTGGCTACGAGCAGTACTTC. Its translation: CASSFPRHSTGYEQYF.

V usage is TRBV4-2 and J usage is TRBJ2-3; 7 bases map to TRBD2. Germline CDR1 is LGHNA and CDR2 is YNFKEQ. The CDR3 spans 20 residues. The trim removed 3 bases at V and 2 bases at J, leaving 20 bases unmatched. The CDR3 coding sequence is TGTGCCAGCAGCCACGTACCCCTAGGGGCCACTAGCGAGCTCACAGATACGCAGTATTTT. Amino acids: CASSHVPLGATSELTDTQYF.

The chain links TRBV29-1 to TRBJ1-1; D remains unclear. V lost 7 bases to trimming and J lost 0 bases, with 6 bases between them. Germline V gene lookup returns CDR1 SQVTM and CDR2 ANQGSEA. The CDR3 totals 11 residues. The CDR3 sequence is CSGEVNTEAFF. CDR3 DNA sequence: TGCAGCGGGGAGGTGAACACTGAAGCTTTCTTT.

The J gene is TRBJ2-3, the V gene TRBV19; D remains ambiguous. Trimming took off 7 bases at V and 0 bases at J, with 8 bases between the two ends. This CDR3 has 13 residues. From germline, CDR1 is LNHDA and CDR2 SQIVND (reference sequence). The DNA for the CDR3 is TGTGCCAGTACGCAGTCTAGCACAGATACGCAGTATTTT. The encoded protein is CASTQSSTDTQYF.

This chain uses TRBV9 with TRBJ2-3; 8 nucleotides line up with TRBD2. From germline, CDR1 is SGDLS and CDR2 YYNGEE. V trimming: 4 bases; J trimming: 1 base; junction bases outside the gene matches: 11. The CDR3 contains 17 residues. The CDR3 here is CASSRRAAGVGTDTQYF. The CDR3 DNA follows: TGTGCCAGCAGCAGGCGGGCAGCGGGAGTAGGCACAGATACGCAGTATTTT.

V usage is TRBV7-2 and J usage is TRBJ2-1, with no clear D. Germline V CDR1 and CDR2: SGHTA, FQGNSA. Trimming cost V 5 bases and J 0 bases, with 8 bases left between them. The CDR3 consists of 14 residues. The CDR3 here is CASSKRSSYNEQFF. As DNA, the CDR3 is TGTGCCAGCAGCAAAAGGAGCTCCTACAATGAGCAGTTCTTC.

The chain recombines TRBV7-2 with TRBJ2-7; 10 nucleotides match TRBD2. There are 15 residues in the CDR3. From germline, CDR1 is SGHTA and CDR2 FQGNSA. V lost 1 base, J lost 2 bases, and 2 bases stayed unmatched. CDR3 sequence (DNA): TGTGCCAGCAGCTTAGAGCGGGGGGGGCCCTACGAGCAGTACTTC. Its translation: CASSLERGGPYEQYF.

This chain joins TRBV5-1 and TRBJ2-7; TRBD1 might be the D (6 bases). V lost 5 bases and J lost 1, with 13 bases in between. The CDR3 is 14 amino acids. Germline assignment: CDR1 SGHRS and CDR2 YFSETQ. CDR3 nucleotides: TGCGCCAGCAGACTCCGGGACATATCCTACGAGCAGTACTTC. Its protein is CASRLRDISYEQYF. The full variable domain, with the rest looked up from reference TRBV5-1 and TRBJ2-7, is KAGVTQTPRYLIKTRGQQVTLSCSPISGHRSVSWYQQTPGQGLQFLFEYFSETQRNKGNFPGRFSGRQFSNSRSEMNVSTLELGDSALYLCASRLRDISYEQYFGPGTRLTVT.

The CDR3 protein is CASSSPGPGANVLTF. In DNA form, the CDR3 reads TGTGCCAGCAGCTCTCCAGGGCCTGGGGCCAACGTCCTGACTTTC. V is TRBV5-4 and J is TRBJ2-6; D perhaps matches TRBD1 (5 bases). Trimming took off 3 bases at V and 2 bases at J, with 9 bases between the two ends. CDR3 length: 15 amino acids. CDR1 and CDR2 (germline): SGHNT, YYREEE (reference sequence). The whole variable domain, remainder taken from reference TRBV5-4 and TRBJ2-6, is ETGVTQSPTHLIKTRGQQVTLRCSSQSGHNTVSWYQQALGQGPQFIFQYYREEENGRGNFPPRFSGLQFPNYSSELNVNALELDDSALYLCASSSPGPGANVLTFGAGSRLTVL.

The chain couples TRBV28 to TRBJ1-5; maybe TRBD1 (5 bases). Deletions cut 3 bases from V and 4 bases from J, with 22 bases between. Germline CDR1 and CDR2: MDHEN and SYDVKM. CDR3 length equals 18 residues. This CDR3 is CASSFFIEGGEGNQPQHF. CDR3 sequence (DNA): TGTGCCAGCAGTTTCTTCATTGAGGGAGGGGAAGGAAATCAGCCCCAGCATTTT.

The chain couples TRBV19 to TRBJ1-1; TRBD1 matches 7 bases. Germline trimming cut 7 bases from V and 7 bases from J; bases unmatched to any gene: 6. CDR3 length equals 12 residues. Germline lookup yields CDR1 LNHDA and CDR2 SQIVND (reference sequence). CDR3 protein: CASTLTGFEAFF. DNA for the CDR3: TGTGCCAGTACCTTGACAGGGTTTGAAGCTTTCTTT. The whole variable domain, remainder taken from reference TRBV19 and TRBJ1-1, is DGGITQSPKYLFRKEGQNVTLSCEQNLNHDAMYWYRQDPGQGLRLIYYSQIVNDFQKGDIAEGYSVSREKKESFPLTVTSAQKNPTAFYLCASTLTGFEAFFGQGTRLTVV.

The chain links TRBV28 to TRBJ1-1; no clear D gene. The CDR3 is 11 residues long. Trimming took 8 bases from V and 0 from J, leaving 4 bases between them. Germline values: CDR1 MDHEN, CDR2 SYDVKM. Written as DNA, the CDR3 is TGTGCCAGCTTAATGAACACTGAAGCTTTCTTT. Its translation: CASLMNTEAFF.

The chain joins TRBV29-1 to TRBJ2-6; D remains unclear. This CDR3 is built from 13 residues. Germline V gene sequence: CDR1 SQVTM, CDR2 ANQGSEA. V was pared by 3 bases and J by 1 base, with 4 bases between. CDR3 bases: TGCAGCGTTGATCCGTCTGGGGCCAACGTCCTGACTTTC. Its protein product is CSVDPSGANVLTF. The variable domain in full, with the rest retrieved from reference TRBV29-1 and TRBJ2-6, is SAVISQKPSRDICQRGTSLTIQCQVDSQVTMMFWYRQQPGQSLTLIATANQGSEATYESGFVIDKFPISRPNLTFSTLTVSNMSPEDSSIYLCSVDPSGANVLTFGAGSRLTVL.

This clone has just one count. The chain is built from TRBV5-1 and TRBJ1-1, with D hard to call. The germline V gene has CDR1 SGHRS and CDR2 YFSETQ. This CDR3 is built from 14 residues. The V end lost 0 bases, the J end lost 6 bases, and 12 bases lay between the germline ends. For the CDR3, the DNA is TGCGCCAGCAGCTTGGTTTGGTCGGTCGCTGAAGCTTTCTTT. Translation: CASSLVWSVAEAFF.

For the CDR3, the DNA is TGTGCCAGCAGCCCGCGGGTCTCTATGGGGACCGGGGAGCTGTTTTTT. Its translation is CASSPRVSMGTGELFF. V and J are TRBV7-9 and TRBJ2-2; D possibly corresponds to TRBD2 (5 bases). This CDR3 is 16 amino acids long. CDR1 SEHNR and CDR2 FQNEAQ come from the germline V gene (reference sequence). The germline V and J ends were trimmed by 5 bases and 5 bases, with 18 bases remaining between them.

The V call is TRBV27, the J call TRBJ2-3; 9 nucleotides match TRBD2. This CDR3 is built from 15 residues. Germline V lookup: CDR1 MNHEY, CDR2 SMNVEV (reference sequence). J lost 1 base, V lost 7 bases, and 6 bases had no gene match. CDR3 nucleotide sequence: TGTGCCAGCAATTTTATAGCGGGAGGCACAGATACGCAGTATTTT. This codes for CASNFIAGGTDTQYF.

The chain combines TRBV5-4 with TRBJ2-5; 8 nucleotides agree with TRBD2. Germline V gene sequence: CDR1 SGHNT, CDR2 YYREEE (reference sequence). The CDR3 sequence is 15 residues long. Trimming removed 2 bases from V and 5 bases from J; junction bases left unmatched: 8. CDR3 loop: CASSFESGSGETQYF. As DNA, the CDR3 is TGTGCCAGCAGCTTTGAAAGCGGGAGTGGCGAGACCCAGTACTTC.

This rearrangement joins TRBV6-1 to TRBJ2-5, with 10 bases fitting TRBD1. J was trimmed by 5 bases and V by 3 bases; bases with no gene match: 6. This CDR3 region has 15 residues. CDR1 and CDR2 (germline): MNHNS, SASEGT. CDR3: CASSEDRGFLETQYF. The CDR3 DNA reads as TGTGCCAGCAGTGAGGACAGGGGGTTCTTGGAGACCCAGTACTTC.

J is TRBJ2-2 and V is TRBV7-2, with TRBD2 matching over 7 bases. Germline V gives CDR1 SGHTA, CDR2 FQGNSA. The junction had 14 bases not matched to a gene; V was cut back by 5 bases and J by 14 bases. CDR3 length: 14 residues. As DNA, the CDR3 is TGTGCCAGCAGCCCCCGAGGGACTATAGATGAACTGTTTTTT. Protein sequence: CASSPRGTIDELFF.

V and J are TRBV2 and TRBJ2-3; possible D gene TRBD2, 6 bases. The CDR3 sequence is 17 residues long. From germline, CDR1 is SNHLY and CDR2 FYNNEI. V shed 5 bases and J shed 2 bases, with 20 bases lying between them. This chain's CDR3 is CASSPLRGGVATDTQYF. The DNA of the CDR3 is TGTGCCAGCAGTCCCTTAAGGGGCGGGGTAGCCACAGATACGCAGTATTTT.

This chain links TRBV28 with TRBJ2-5; TRBD1 aligns across 10 bases. With V trimmed by 2 bases and J by 4 bases, 4 bases remained unmatched. Germline CDR1 reads MDHEN; CDR2 reads SYDVKM. The CDR3 is 15 amino acids. DNA for the CDR3: TGTGCCAGCAGTTTAGGGACAGGGGTAGGAGAGACCCAGTACTTC. Residues: CASSLGTGVGETQYF.

This clone was counted a single time. This rearrangement joins TRBV6-5 to TRBJ2-7, with 7 bases aligning to TRBD1. With V trimmed by 5 bases and J by 2 bases, 6 bases remained unmatched. The germline V gene encodes CDR1 MNHEY and CDR2 SVGAGI. The CDR3 spans 14 residues. The CDR3 DNA reads TGTGCCAGCAGTGTAGACAGGGCCCCCTACGAGCAGTACTTC. Its translation: CASSVDRAPYEQYF.

Only a few counts were recorded for this clone. The chain couples TRBV11-3 to TRBJ2-2, with D possibly being TRBD2 (6 bases). Germline lookup yields CDR1 SGHNT and CDR2 YENEEA. V lost 3 bases and J lost 3, with 14 bases in between. The CDR3 sequence is 16 residues long. The chain's CDR3 is CASSLGLWGDTGELFF. As DNA, the CDR3 is TGTGCCAGCAGCTTGGGGCTCTGGGGGGACACCGGGGAGCTGTTTTTT.

This chain joins TRBV6-5 and TRBJ2-1; 9 nucleotides line up with TRBD2. This CDR3 has 15 amino acids. V was pared by 6 bases and J by 5 bases, with 8 bases of the junction left unmatched. Germline CDR1 is MNHEY and CDR2 is SVGAGI. CDR3 in DNA: TGTGCCAGCAGAGGTATGCGGGAGGGTAACAATGAGCAGTTCTTC. Translation gives CASRGMREGNNEQFF.